These T cell receptor beta chains were read from a single sample in a study of OX40 agonist ivuxolimab in advanced cancers. Profiled with immunoSEQ multiplex PCR; TCRdb holds only in-frame clones, not every one. The sample lists about 24,000 clones; about 85% were seen once. The sequenced sample was CD4+ or CD8+ T cells sorted from blood, obtained in a trial of the OX40 agonist ivuxolimab. Receptors originate from an adult with an advanced solid tumor such as melanoma, head and neck, liver or kidney cancer. The CDR3 runs from the conserved cysteine through the conserved F or W. The D gene is left open where the match is weak. A clone size is listed for some rows: how often the clone was seen (once, few, many), or a class if it is expanded.

j_gene	v_gene	abundance	d_gene	CDR3nt	CDR3aa
TRBJ2-7	TRBV9	NA	NA	TGTGCCAGCAGCGTGAGGGGTGACCTCTCCTACGAGCAGTACTTC	CASSVRGDLSYEQYF
TRBJ2-7	TRBV5-6	NA	TRBD1	TGTGCCAGCAGCTACCTCGGGACAGGGGCCTACGAGCAGTACTTC	CASSYLGTGAYEQYF
TRBJ1-4	TRBV19	NA	NA	TGTGCCAGTAGTATAAGGCCAACTAATGAAAAACTGTTTTTT	CASSIRPTNEKLFF
TRBJ2-6	TRBV5-5	NA	NA	TGTGCCAGCCAAGAGCCGCTCGCACAAAGTCGGGCCAACGTCCTGACTTTC	CASQEPLAQSRANVLTF
TRBJ1-1	TRBV4-1	NA	NA	TGCGCCAGCAGCCAAGAAAGCAGGAACACTGAAGCTTTCTTT	CASSQESRNTEAFF
TRBJ2-7	TRBV7-6	once	TRBD2	TGTGCCAGCAGCTCGAGCGGGGGGGCTCCAGCTTACTTC	CASSSSGGAPAYF
TRBJ2-1	TRBV6-1	NA	NA	TGTGCCAGCATTGATAGGGTGCACAATGAGCAGTTCTTC	CASIDRVHNEQFF
TRBJ2-3	TRBV30	NA	TRBD2	TGTGCCTGGAGTGCGGGAGGGGCAGATACGCAGTATTTT	CAWSAGGADTQYF
TRBJ1-5	TRBV29-1	NA	TRBD1	TGCAGCGTTTGGGACAGGGAAAGCAATCAGCCCCAGCATTTT	CSVWDRESNQPQHF
TRBJ1-4	TRBV21-1	NA	NA	TGTGCCAGCAGCAAGCTTCAGGGGGCCTATGATGAAAAACTGTTTTTT	CASSKLQGAYDEKLFF
TRBJ2-3	TRBV11-3	NA	NA	TGTGCCAGCAGCTTAATTAGCCTTAGCACAGATACGCAGTATTTT	CASSLISLSTDTQYF
TRBJ1-5	TRBV6-5	NA	NA	TGTGCCAGCAGCTTTAGGAGCAATCAGCCCCAGCATTTT	CASSFRSNQPQHF
TRBJ1-2	TRBV19	once	TRBD1	TGTGCCACTTCGACAGGGCCCAACTATGGCTACACCTTC	CATSTGPNYGYTF
TRBJ2-7	TRBV7-8	NA	NA	TGTGCCAGCAGCTTAGTCGACGAGCAGTACTTC	CASSLVDEQYF
TRBJ2-1	TRBV19	NA	NA	TGTGCCAGTAGTATAATCAAGGGGGGACTCTACAATGAGCAGTTCTTC	CASSIIKGGLYNEQFF
TRBJ2-7	TRBV5-1	NA	NA	TGCGCCAGCAGCTTTCTGGGGGGTGGGCACCTCGGCGAGCAGTACTTC	CASSFLGGGHLGEQYF
TRBJ2-1	TRBV5-4	few	NA	TGTGCCAGCAGCTTGGGTAACAATGAGCAGTTCTTC	CASSLGNNEQFF
TRBJ2-3	TRBV14	NA	TRBD1	TGTGCCAGCAGCCGGCGGACAGGGGGCAAAGATACGCAGTATTTT	CASSRRTGGKDTQYF
TRBJ2-3	TRBV7-2	once	TRBD1	TGTGCCAGCAGTCAGGACAGGCGCTACACAGATACGCAGTATTTT	CASSQDRRYTDTQYF
TRBJ2-3	TRBV5-4	NA	NA	TGTGCCAGCACCCGGGCTGGCACAGATACGCAGTATTTT	CASTRAGTDTQYF
TRBJ2-1	TRBV29-1	NA	NA	TGCAGCGTTGATAAGGGTCTCAATGAGCAGTTCTTC	CSVDKGLNEQFF
TRBJ2-7	TRBV5-1	NA	TRBD1	TGCGCCAGCAGCATCGCCGGGACAGAGAGCTCCTACGAGCAGTACTTC	CASSIAGTESSYEQYF
TRBJ2-5	TRBV5-1	NA	NA	TGCGCCAGCAGTCCCCAGGGCCCCGGGGAGACCCAGTACTTC	CASSPQGPGETQYF
TRBJ2-3	TRBV4-3	NA	NA	TGCGCCAGCAGCCAAGATGGGGCGGGGAGCACAGATACGCAGTATTTT	CASSQDGAGSTDTQYF
TRBJ2-7	TRBV7-2	NA	NA	TGTGCCAGCACCAGACTAGGCTCATCCTACGAGCAGCACTTC	CASTRLGSSYEQHF
TRBJ2-1	TRBV7-2	NA	NA	TGTGCCAGCAGCGTAGGAAGGGGGAATGAGCAGTTCTTC	CASSVGRGNEQFF
TRBJ1-1	TRBV6-5	NA	NA	TGTGCCAGCGCCAGGGACATGAACACTGAAGCTTTCTTT	CASARDMNTEAFF
TRBJ1-2	TRBV28	NA	NA	TGTGCCAGCAGTTTATCGCCGTCAACCTCTAACTATGGCTACACCTTC	CASSLSPSTSNYGYTF
TRBJ2-1	TRBV4-2	NA	NA	TGTGCCAGCAGCCCCTCCTGGGTGCGGCAGGGTGAGCAGTTCTTC	CASSPSWVRQGEQFF
TRBJ2-1	TRBV7-8	NA	TRBD2	TGTGCCAGCAGCCCCCTGGGGACTAGCGGGAGGAATGAGCAGTTCTTC	CASSPLGTSGRNEQFF
TRBJ2-3	TRBV5-6	NA	NA	TGTGCCAGCAGCTTAGTCCCAGATACGCAGTATTTT	CASSLVPDTQYF
TRBJ2-7	TRBV19	NA	NA	TGTGCCAGTAGTGTGGAGGGCTCCTACGAGCAGTACTTC	CASSVEGSYEQYF
TRBJ2-7	TRBV11-2	NA	NA	TGTGCCAGCAGCTTAGAGGAGGGGGTGAAGTTC	CASSLEEGVKF